The sequence of this T cell receptor beta chain was determined in a study of blood T cell repertoires in COVID-19. Study summary: Specimens from acute and convalescent COVID-19 originated in the United States, Italy and Spain. The cDNA or gDNA used as material had been derived from T cells, B-cell-depleted T cells, or PBMCs.

How the authors handled the data: Reference gene primers were amplified, and this amplification served to estimate nucleated cell counts. The protocol was immunoSEQ multiplex PCR, while the TCRdb copy is restricted to in-frame clones and leaves out a portion. The D gene and trimming were derived from the DNA, and the V and J assignments and clone size from that table. The table includes some 97,000 clones, just under 85% detected once. Germline V gives CDR1 GTSNPN, CDR2 SVGIG (reference sequence). Trimming removed 2 bases at V and 10 bases at J, with 20 bases between. The CDR3 has 14 residues. This clone was detected once.

V is TRBV30 and J is TRBJ1-1; possible D gene TRBD1, 5 bases. The TCR originated in a man aged 45-65 years with active or convalescent COVID-19. The specimen sequenced was peripheral blood. This CDR3 reads CAWSLLGADSVAFF. The CDR3, as DNA: TGTGCCTGGAGTTTATTAGGCGCCGACAGCGTAGCTTTCTTT.